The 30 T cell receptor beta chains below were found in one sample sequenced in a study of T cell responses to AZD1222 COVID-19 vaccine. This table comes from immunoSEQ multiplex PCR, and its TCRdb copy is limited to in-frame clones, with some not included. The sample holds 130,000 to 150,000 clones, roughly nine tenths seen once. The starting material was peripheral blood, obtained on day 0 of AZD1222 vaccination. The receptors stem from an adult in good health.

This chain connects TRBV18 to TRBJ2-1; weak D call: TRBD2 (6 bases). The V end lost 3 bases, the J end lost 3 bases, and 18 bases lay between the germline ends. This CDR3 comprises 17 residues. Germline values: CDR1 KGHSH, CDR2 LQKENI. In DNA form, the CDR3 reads TGTGCCAGCTCACCCACTTCTGGGGGAGGACGCTACAATGAGCAGTTCTTC. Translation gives CASSPTSGGGRYNEQFF.

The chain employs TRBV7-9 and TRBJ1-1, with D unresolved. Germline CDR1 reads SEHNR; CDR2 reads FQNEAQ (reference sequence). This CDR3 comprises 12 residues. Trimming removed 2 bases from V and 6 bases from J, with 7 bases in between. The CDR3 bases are TGTGCCAGCAGCTTACTTCACCCTGAAGCTTTCTTT. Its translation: CASSLLHPEAFF.

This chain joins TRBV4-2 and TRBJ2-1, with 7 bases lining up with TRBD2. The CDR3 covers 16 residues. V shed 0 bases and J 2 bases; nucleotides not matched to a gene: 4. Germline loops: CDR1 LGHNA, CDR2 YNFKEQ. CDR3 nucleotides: TGTGCCAGCAGCCAAGATGGGGGGGGGACCTACAATGAGCAGTTCTTC. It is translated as CASSQDGGGTYNEQFF.

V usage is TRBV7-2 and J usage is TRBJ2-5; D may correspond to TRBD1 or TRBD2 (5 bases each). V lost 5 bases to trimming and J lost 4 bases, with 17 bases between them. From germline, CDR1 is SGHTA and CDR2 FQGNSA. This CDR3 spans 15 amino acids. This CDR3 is CASSRIGTHGETQYF. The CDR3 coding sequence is TGTGCCAGCAGCCGCATCGGGACCCACGGAGAGACCCAGTACTTC.

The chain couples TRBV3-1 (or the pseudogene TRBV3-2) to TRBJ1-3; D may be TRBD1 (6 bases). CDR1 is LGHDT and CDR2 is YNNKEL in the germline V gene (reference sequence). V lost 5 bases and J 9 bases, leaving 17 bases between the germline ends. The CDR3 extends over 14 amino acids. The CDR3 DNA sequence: TGTGCCAGCAGCTTTCCCGGGCAGGGGACCACCATATATTTT. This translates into CASSFPGQGTTIYF.

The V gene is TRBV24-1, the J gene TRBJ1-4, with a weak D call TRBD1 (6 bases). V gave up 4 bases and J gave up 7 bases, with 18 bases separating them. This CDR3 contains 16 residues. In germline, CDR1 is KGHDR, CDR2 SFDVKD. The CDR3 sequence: CATSDPGGPAREKLFF. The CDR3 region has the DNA TGTGCCACCAGTGACCCCGGGGGCCCCGCACGTGAAAAACTGTTTTTT.

In nucleotides, the CDR3 is TGTGCCAGCAGCGAGGGTTCTCAGCCCCAGCATTTT. Amino acids: CASSEGSQPQHF. This rearrangement joins TRBV7-9 to TRBJ1-5; D uncertain. Trimming stripped 5 bases from V and 6 bases from J, with 8 bases between. CDR3 size: 12 residues. The germline gives CDR1 SEHNR, CDR2 FQNEAQ (reference sequence).

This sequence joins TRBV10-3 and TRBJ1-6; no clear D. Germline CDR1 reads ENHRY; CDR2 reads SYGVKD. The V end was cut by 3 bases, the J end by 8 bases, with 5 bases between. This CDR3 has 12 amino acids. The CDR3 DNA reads TGTGCCATCAGTGAAGCGGATTCACCCCTCCACTTT. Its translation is CAISEADSPLHF.

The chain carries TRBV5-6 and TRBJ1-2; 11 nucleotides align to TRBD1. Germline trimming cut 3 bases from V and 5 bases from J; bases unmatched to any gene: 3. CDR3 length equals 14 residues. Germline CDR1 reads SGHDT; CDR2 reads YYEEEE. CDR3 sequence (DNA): TGTGCCAGCAGCTATGGACAGGGGGCTTATGGCTACACCTTC. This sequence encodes CASSYGQGAYGYTF.

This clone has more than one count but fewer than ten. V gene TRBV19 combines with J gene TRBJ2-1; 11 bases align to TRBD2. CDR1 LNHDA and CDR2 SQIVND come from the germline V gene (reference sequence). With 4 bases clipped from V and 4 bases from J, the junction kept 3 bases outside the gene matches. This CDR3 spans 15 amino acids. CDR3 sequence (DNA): TGTGCCAGTAGTACGCCTAGCGGGAGGTACAATGAGCAGTTCTTC. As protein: CASSTPSGRYNEQFF.

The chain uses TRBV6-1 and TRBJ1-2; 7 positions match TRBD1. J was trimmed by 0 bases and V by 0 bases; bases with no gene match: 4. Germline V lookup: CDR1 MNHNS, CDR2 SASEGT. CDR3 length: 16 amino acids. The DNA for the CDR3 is TGTGCCAGCAGTGAAGCGGGGCAGGGGGCTAACTATGGCTACACCTTC. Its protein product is CASSEAGQGANYGYTF.

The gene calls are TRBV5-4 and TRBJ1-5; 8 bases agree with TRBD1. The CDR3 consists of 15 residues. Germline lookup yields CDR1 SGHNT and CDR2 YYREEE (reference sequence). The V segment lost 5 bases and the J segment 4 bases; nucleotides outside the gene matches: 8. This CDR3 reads CASSSNGQGNQPQHF. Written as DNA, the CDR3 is TGTGCCAGCAGTTCAAATGGACAGGGAAATCAGCCCCAGCATTTT.

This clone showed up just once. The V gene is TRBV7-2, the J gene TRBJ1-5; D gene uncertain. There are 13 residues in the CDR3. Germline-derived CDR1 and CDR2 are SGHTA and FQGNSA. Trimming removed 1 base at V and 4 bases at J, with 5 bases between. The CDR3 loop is CASSLVQNQPQHF. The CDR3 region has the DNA TGTGCCAGCAGCTTAGTACAGAATCAGCCCCAGCATTTT.

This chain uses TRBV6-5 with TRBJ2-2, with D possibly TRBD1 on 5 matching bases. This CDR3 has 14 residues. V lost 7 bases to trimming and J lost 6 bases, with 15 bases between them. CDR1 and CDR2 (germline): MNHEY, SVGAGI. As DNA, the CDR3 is TGTGCCAGCACCGCAACCAGGGCTGCCGGGGAGCTGTTTTTT. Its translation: CASTATRAAGELFF.

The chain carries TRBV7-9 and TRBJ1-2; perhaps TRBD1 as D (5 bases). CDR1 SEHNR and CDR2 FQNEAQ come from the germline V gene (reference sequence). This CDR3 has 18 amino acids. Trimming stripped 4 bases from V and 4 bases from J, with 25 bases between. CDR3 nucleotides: TGTGCCAGCAGCTCCACATCAGGGCAAGACGGCGGGGCCTATGGCTACACCTTC. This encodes CASSSTSGQDGGAYGYTF. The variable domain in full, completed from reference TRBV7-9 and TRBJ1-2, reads DTGVSQNPRHKITKRGQNVTFRCDPISEHNRLYWYRQTLGQGPEFLTYFQNEAQLEKSRLLSDRFSAERPKGSFSTLEIQRTEQGDSAMYLCASSSTSGQDGGAYGYTFGSGTRLTVV.

In nucleotides, the CDR3 is TGTGCCAGCAGTGAATCAGCGGGCAGCTGGACCTACAATGAGCAGTTCTTC. Amino acids: CASSESAGSWTYNEQFF. The V gene is TRBV25-1, the J gene TRBJ2-1; TRBD2 is a possible D gene (6 bases). CDR1 is MGHDK, CDR2 SYGVNS, per germline. The germline V and J ends were trimmed by 1 base and 2 bases, with 15 bases remaining between them. The CDR3 covers 17 residues.

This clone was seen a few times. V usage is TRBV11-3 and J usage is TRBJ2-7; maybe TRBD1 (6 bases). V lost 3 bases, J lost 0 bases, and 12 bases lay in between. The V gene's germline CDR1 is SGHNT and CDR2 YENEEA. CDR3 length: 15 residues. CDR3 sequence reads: CASSLTGEASYEQYF. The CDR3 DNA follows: TGTGCCAGCAGCTTGACAGGAGAAGCCTCCTACGAGCAGTACTTC.

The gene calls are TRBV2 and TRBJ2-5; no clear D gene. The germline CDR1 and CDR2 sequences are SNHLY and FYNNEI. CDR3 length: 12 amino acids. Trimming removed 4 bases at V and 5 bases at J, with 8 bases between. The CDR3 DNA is TGTGCCAGCAGTGGGGTAACCGAGACCCAGTACTTC. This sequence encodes CASSGVTETQYF.

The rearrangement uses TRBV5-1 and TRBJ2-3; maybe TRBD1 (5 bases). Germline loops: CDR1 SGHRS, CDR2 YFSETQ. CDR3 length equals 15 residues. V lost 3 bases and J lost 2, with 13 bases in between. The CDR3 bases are TGCGCCAGCAGCTCCGACAGCTTATTCACAGATACGCAGTATTTT. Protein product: CASSSDSLFTDTQYF.

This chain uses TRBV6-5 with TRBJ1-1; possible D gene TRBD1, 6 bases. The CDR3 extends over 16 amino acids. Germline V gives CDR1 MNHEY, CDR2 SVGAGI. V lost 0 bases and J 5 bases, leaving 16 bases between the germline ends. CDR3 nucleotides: TGTGCCAGCAGTTACTCCGGGCGGGGGGGGCAAACTGAAGCTTTCTTT. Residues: CASSYSGRGGQTEAFF.

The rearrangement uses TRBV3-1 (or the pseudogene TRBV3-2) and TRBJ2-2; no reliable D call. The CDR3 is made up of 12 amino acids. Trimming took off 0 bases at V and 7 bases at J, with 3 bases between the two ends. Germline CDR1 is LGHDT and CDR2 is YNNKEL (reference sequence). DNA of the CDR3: TGTGCCAGCAGCCAAGACAACGGGGAGCTGTTTTTT. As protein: CASSQDNGELFF.

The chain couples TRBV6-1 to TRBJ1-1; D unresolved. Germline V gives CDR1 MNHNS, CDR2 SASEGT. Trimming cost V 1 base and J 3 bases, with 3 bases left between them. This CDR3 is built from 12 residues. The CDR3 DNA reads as TGTGCCAGCAGTGAAGGGTACACTGAAGCTTTCTTT. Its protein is CASSEGYTEAFF.

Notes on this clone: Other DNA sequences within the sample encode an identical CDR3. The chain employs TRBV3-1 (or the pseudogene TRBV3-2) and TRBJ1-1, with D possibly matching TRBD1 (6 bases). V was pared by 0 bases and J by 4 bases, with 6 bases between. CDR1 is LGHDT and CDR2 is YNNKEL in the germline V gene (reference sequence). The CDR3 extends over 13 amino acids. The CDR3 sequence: CASSQDRGTEAFF. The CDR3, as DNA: TGTGCCAGCAGCCAAGACAGGGGCACTGAAGCTTTCTTT.

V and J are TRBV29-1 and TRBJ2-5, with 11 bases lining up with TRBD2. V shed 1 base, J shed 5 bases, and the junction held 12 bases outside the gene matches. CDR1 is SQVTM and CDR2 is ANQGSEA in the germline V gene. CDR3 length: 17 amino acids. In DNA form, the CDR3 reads TGCAGCGTTGAAGGGGTCCTGACTAGCGGGGCGACGGAGACCCAGTACTTC. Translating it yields CSVEGVLTSGATETQYF.

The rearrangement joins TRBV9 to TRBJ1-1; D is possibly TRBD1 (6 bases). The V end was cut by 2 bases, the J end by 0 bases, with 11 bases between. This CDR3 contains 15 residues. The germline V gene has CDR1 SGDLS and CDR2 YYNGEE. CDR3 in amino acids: CASSVGQTMNTEAFF. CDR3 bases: TGTGCCAGCAGCGTCGGACAGACTATGAACACTGAAGCTTTCTTT.

CDR3 bases: TGTGCCAGCAGCTTAGCGTTGTGGGAGGGGAACACCGGGGAGCTGTTTTTT. It yields the protein CASSLALWEGNTGELFF. The V call is TRBV7-6, the J call TRBJ2-2; 7 bases line up with TRBD2. V shed 0 bases and J 1 base; nucleotides not matched to a gene: 5. The CDR3 sequence is 17 residues long. Germline CDR1 SGHVS, CDR2 FNYEAQ.

The CDR3 DNA is TGTGCCAGCAGTTACCCACCGACCGGAATCTATGGCTACACCTTC. As protein: CASSYPPTGIYGYTF. This chain joins TRBV6-2 or TRBV6-3 and TRBJ1-2, with D hard to call. Germline CDR1 is MNHEY and CDR2 is SVGEGT. V shed 2 bases and J shed 4 bases, with 14 bases lying between them. This CDR3 region has 15 residues.

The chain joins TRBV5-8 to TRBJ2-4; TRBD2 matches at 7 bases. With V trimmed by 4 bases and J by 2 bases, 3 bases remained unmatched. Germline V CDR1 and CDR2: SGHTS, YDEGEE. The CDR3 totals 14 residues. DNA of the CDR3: TGTGCCAGCAGCATCGGGGGGACCAAAAACATTCAGTACTTC. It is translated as CASSIGGTKNIQYF.

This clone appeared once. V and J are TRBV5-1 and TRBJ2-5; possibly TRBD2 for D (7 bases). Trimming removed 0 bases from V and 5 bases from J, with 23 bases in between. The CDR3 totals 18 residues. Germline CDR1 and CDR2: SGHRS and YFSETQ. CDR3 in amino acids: CASSLGSGSGGALETQYF. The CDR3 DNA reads TGCGCCAGCAGCTTGGGCTCTGGAAGTGGGGGGGCCTTGGAGACCCAGTACTTC.

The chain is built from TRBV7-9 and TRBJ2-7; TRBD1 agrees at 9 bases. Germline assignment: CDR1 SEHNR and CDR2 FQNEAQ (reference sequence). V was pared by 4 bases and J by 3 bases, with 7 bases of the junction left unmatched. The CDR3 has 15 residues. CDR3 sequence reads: CASSSGTGGGYEQYF. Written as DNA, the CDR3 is TGTGCCAGCAGCTCCGGAACAGGGGGCGGCTACGAGCAGTACTTC.